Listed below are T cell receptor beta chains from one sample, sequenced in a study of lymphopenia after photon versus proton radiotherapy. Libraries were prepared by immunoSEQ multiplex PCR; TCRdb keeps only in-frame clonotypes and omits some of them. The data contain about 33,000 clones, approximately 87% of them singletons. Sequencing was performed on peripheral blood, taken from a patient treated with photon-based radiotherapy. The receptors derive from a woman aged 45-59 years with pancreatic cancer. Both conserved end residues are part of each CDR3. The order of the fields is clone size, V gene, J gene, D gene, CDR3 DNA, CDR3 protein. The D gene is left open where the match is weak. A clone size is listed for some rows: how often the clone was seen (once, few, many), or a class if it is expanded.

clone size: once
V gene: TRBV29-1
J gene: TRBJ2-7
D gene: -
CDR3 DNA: TGCAGCGTTGGAGCCGCCGAGCAGTACTTC
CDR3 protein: CSVGAAEQYF

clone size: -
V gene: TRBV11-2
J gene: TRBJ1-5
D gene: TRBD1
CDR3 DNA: TGTGCCAGCAGCCAGGGACAGCGCAATCAGCCCCAGCATTTT
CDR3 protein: CASSQGQRNQPQHF

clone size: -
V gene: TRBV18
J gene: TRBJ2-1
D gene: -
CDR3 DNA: TGTGCCAGCTCACCACTAGGAGGGAGTGAGCAGTTCTTC
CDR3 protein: CASSPLGGSEQFF

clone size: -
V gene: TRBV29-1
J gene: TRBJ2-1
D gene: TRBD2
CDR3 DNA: TGCAGCGTTGAAGTCCCGCGCGGGAGCTCCTACAATGAGCAGTTCTTC
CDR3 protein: CSVEVPRGSSYNEQFF

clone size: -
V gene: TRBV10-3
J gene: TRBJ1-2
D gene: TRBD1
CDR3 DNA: TGTGCCATCACCCCGGACAGGGGAAGGAACATGTATGGCTACACCTTC
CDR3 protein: CAITPDRGRNMYGYTF

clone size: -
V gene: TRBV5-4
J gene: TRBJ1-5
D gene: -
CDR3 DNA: TGTGCCAGCAGCTTGGCAGGGGTCGATCAGCCCCAGCATTTT
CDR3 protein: CASSLAGVDQPQHF

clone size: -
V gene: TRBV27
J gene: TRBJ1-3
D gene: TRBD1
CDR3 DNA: TGTGCCAGCAGTAGGGGACAGGGTGGAAACACCATATATTTT
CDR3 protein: CASSRGQGGNTIYF

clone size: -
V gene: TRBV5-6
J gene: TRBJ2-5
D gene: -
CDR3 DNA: TGTGCCAGCAGCTGGGGCAGGGGAGAGACCCAGTACTTC
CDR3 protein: CASSWGRGETQYF

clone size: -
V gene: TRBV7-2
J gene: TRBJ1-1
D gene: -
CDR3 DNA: TGTGCCAGCAGCTTAGAGATAATGAACACTGAAGCTTTCTTT
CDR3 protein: CASSLEIMNTEAFF

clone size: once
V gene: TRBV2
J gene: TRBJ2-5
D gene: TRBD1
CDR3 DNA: TGTGCCAGCAGCGTAGGACAGGGCTGGGCAGAGACCCAGTACTTC
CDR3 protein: CASSVGQGWAETQYF

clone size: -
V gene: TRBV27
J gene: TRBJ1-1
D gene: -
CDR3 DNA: TGTGCCAGCAGTCCGGCCCTGAACACTGAAGCTTTCTTT
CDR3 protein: CASSPALNTEAFF

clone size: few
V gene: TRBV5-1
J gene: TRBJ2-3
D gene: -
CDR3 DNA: TGCGCCAGCAGCTTGGCCGGGGCCGGGGGAGATACGCAGTATTTT
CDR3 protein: CASSLAGAGGDTQYF

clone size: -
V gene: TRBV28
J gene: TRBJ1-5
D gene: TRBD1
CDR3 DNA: TGTGCCAGCAGCCTCCGGGACAGGGGAATCAATCAGCCCCAGCATTTT
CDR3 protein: CASSLRDRGINQPQHF

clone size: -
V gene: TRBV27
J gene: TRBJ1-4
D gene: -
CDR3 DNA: TGTGCCAGCAGTTTATTCGGCCAGAATGAAAAACTGTTTTTT
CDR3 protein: CASSLFGQNEKLFF

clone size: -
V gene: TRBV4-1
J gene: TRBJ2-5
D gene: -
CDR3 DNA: TGCGCCAGCAGCCGAGAAGGGGATGGGCTTCAAGAGACCCAGTACTTC
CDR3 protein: CASSREGDGLQETQYF

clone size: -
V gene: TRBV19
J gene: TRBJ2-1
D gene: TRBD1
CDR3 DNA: TGTGCCAGTACGGGACAGGGTTACAATGAGCAGTTCTTC
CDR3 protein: CASTGQGYNEQFF

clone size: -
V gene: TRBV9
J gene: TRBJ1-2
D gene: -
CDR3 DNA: TGTGCCAGCAGCGTATCCACCTCCCCCCCGGGAAGGGTCTATGGCTACACCTTC
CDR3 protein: CASSVSTSPPGRVYGYTF

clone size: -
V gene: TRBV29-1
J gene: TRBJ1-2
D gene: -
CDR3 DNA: TGCAGCGTTGGCTCCCAGGTTTATGGCTACACCTTC
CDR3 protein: CSVGSQVYGYTF

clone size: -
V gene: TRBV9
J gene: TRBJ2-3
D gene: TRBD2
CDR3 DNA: TGTGCCAGCAGCGTAGCTCCCGCCGGGGCGGGAGAAGATACGCAGTATTTT
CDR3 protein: CASSVAPAGAGEDTQYF

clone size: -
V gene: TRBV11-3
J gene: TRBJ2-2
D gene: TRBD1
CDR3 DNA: TGTGCCAGCAGCGCAGATAGTTCAGGGGGCGGAAGGACCGGGGAGCTGTTTTTT
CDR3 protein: CASSADSSGGGRTGELFF

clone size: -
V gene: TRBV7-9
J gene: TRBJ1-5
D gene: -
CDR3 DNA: TGTGCCAGCAGCTTAGAAGGTGGGACAAATCAGCCCCAGCATTTT
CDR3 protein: CASSLEGGTNQPQHF

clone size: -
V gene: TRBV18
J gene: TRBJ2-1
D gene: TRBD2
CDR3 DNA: TGTGCCAGCTCAACTAGCGGGGGTTACAATGAGCAGTTCTTC
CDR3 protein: CASSTSGGYNEQFF

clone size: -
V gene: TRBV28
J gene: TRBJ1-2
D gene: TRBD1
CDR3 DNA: TGTGCCAGCTTAAATCCGGGACAGAACTATGGCTACACCTTC
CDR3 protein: CASLNPGQNYGYTF

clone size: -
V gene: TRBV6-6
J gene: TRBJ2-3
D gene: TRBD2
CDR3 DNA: TGTGCCAGCAGTTCCCGGACTAGCGGAAGCACAGATACGCAGTATTTT
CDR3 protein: CASSSRTSGSTDTQYF

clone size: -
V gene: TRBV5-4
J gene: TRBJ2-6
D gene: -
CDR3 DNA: TGTGCCAGCAGCCGGCGCAACAGTCCGGAGGCCAACGTCCTGACTTTC
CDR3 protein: CASSRRNSPEANVLTF

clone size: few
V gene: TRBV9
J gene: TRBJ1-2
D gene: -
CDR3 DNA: TGTGCCAGCAGCGAAAGGGACGGGACACGGCATTCGGGCTACACCTTC
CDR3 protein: CASSERDGTRHSGYTF

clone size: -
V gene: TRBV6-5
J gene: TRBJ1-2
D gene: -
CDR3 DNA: TGTGCCAGCAGTTACGCCCCCGGGAAGGGCTATGGCTACACCTTC
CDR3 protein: CASSYAPGKGYGYTF

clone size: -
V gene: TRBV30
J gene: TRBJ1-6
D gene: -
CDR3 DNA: TGTGCCCGAGGGGAGAATGGCGATTCACCCCTCCACTTT
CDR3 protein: CARGENGDSPLHF

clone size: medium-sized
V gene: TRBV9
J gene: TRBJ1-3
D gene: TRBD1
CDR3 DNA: TGTGCCAGCAGCGAGGACAGGGGGCTTGCGGGAAACACCATATATTTT
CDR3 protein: CASSEDRGLAGNTIYF

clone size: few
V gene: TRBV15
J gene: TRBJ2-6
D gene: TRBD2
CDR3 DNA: TGTGCCACCAGCACCGAAATAGCGGGAGCTGGGGCCAACGTCCTGACTTTC
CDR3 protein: CATSTEIAGAGANVLTF

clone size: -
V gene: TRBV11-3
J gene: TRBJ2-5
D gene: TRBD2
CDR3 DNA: TGTGCCAGCAGCTTAGCGCTAGCGGGAGAGGGGGAGCAGTACTTC
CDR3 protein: CASSLALAGEGEQYF

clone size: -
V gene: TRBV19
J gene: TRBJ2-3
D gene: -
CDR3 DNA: TGTGCCAGTAGTATAGATCGGGACTGGAGCACAGATACGCAGTATTTT
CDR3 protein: CASSIDRDWSTDTQYF

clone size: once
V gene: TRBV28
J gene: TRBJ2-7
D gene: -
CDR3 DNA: TGTGCCAGCAGCCCCCGGGTGCGCTACGAGCAGTACTTC
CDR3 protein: CASSPRVRYEQYF

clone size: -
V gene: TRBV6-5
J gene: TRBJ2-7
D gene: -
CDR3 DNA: TGTGCCAGCAGTTACTCCGCGAGCAGGGGCTCCTACGAGCAGTACTTC
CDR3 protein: CASSYSASRGSYEQYF

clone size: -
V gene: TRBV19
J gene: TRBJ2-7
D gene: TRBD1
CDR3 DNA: TGTGCCAGTAGGAAACGGGACAGTGCGTCCTACGAGCAGTACTTC
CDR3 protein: CASRKRDSASYEQYF

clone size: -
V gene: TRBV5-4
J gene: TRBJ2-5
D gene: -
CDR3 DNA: TGTGCCTCCGGAAGGAGGGAAGAGACCCAGTACTTC
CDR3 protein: CASGRREETQYF

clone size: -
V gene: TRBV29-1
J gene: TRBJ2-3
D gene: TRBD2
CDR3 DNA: TGCAGCGTTGTTGTCTTTAGCGGGAGGCCTCCTAGCACAGATACGCAGTATTTT
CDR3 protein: CSVVVFSGRPPSTDTQYF

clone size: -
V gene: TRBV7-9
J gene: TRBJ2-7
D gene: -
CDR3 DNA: TGTGCCAGCGGAGGCAGGGGCAACGAGCAGTACTTC
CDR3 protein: CASGGRGNEQYF

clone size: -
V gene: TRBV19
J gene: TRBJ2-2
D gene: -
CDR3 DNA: TGTGCCAGTATCTCGGTCACCGGGGAGCTGTTTTTT
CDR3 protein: CASISVTGELFF

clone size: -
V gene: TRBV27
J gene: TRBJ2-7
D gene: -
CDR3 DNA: TGTGCCAGCAGTCGGAGGGGCCAGTACGAGCAGTACTTC
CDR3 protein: CASSRRGQYEQYF